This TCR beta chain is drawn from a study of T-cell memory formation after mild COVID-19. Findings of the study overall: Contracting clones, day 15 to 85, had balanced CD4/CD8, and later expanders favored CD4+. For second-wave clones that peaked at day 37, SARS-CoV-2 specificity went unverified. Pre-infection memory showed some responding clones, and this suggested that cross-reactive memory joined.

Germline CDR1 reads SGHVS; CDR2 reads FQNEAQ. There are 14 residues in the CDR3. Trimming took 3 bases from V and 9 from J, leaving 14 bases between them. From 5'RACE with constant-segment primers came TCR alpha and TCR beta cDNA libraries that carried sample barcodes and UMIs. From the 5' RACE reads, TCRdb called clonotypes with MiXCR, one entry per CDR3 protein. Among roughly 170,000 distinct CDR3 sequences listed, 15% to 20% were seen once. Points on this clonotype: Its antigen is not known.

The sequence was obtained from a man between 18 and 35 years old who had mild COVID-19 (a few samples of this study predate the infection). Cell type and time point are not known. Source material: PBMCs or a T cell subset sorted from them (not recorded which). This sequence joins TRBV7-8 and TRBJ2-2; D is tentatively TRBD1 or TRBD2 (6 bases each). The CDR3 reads CASSLNREAWELFF. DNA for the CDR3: TGTGCCAGCAGCTTGAACAGGGAGGCCTGGGAGCTGTTTTTT.